The sequence of this T cell receptor (beta chain) was determined in a study of CXCR3-negative and CXCR3-positive naive CD8 T cells. It was by 5' RACE with UMI labels that the TRB cDNA libraries were prepared. TCRdb processed the 5' RACE reads again and assigns one entry to each CDR3 protein, with no DNA. The sample table sets out more than 65,000 distinct CDR3 sequences. The naive CD8+ gate required CD45RO-CCR7+CD27+CD95- phenotype. Germline CDR1 reads MNHEY; CDR2 reads SVGAGI. There are 14 residues in the CDR3. The study's findings and limits: High diversity, comparable across both naive subsets, contrasted with much lower diversity in memory CD8+ cells. Relative to CXCR3-negative naive cells, CXCR3-positive naive cells had more hydrophobic TRB CDR3s. Similar TRBV-TRBJ gene usage was seen in naive CXCR3-negative and CXCR3-positive cells, but not in memory cells.

Concerning this clonotype itself: The antigen remains unidentified.

The rearrangement uses TRBV6-5 and TRBJ2-5; TCRdb proposes TRBD1, but this gene call is untestable without DNA. This receptor was identified in a human donor in good health. Some clones in this sample may be carry-over from other donors' samples. Input material: naive CXCR3- CD8+ T cells from blood. The sample's subset: CD45RO-CCR7+CD27+CD95- naive CD8+ T cells lacking CXCR3 (TNR3-). The CDR3 reads CASSTGQDQETQYF.